This T cell receptor beta chain stems from a study of graft-versus-host responses after intestinal transplantation. Study in general: Among the recipients, all got anti-thymocyte globulin induction and then tacrolimus and steroids for 3 to 4 years.

This table comes from immunoSEQ multiplex PCR, and its TCRdb copy is limited to in-frame clones, with some not included. The table shows roughly 90,000 clones, with 75% to 95% occurring only once. The CDR3 spans 15 residues. From germline, CDR1 is PRHDT and CDR2 FYEKMQ (reference sequence). J gave up 6 bases and V 4 bases, and 6 bases lay outside the gene matches. Regarding the study as a whole: Elevated graft-versus-host to host-versus-graft clonal ratios in allografts were recorded for patients with graft-donor T cell macrochimerism. The recipient marrow held GvH clones, and some of them showed up first in ileum or blood. An association linked early post-transplant HvG declines with peak circulating GvH clone levels.

Of note for this clone: What it binds is unknown.

The material was unstimulated CD8+ T cells sorted from spleen or lymph node cells, obtained before intestinal transplant. The receptor was derived from a human donor who received an intestinal transplant. This chain links TRBV13 with TRBJ1-5, with 10 bases lining up with TRBD1. The CDR3: CASSSSGQGGQPQHF. CDR3 nucleotide sequence: TGTGCCAGCAGCTCCTCCGGACAGGGGGGTCAGCCCCAGCATTTT.